This TCR beta chain was obtained from a study of control samples from healthy donors and cancer patients. This table comes from immunoSEQ multiplex PCR, and its TCRdb copy is limited to in-frame clones, with some not included. The data contain some 79,000 clones, approximately 93% of them singletons. J lost 4 bases, V lost 6 bases, and 5 bases had no gene match. The CDR3 length is 14 residues. Germline loops: CDR1 PRHDT, CDR2 FYEKMQ (reference sequence). The chain has TRBV13 and TRBJ2-3, with 9 bases matching TRBD1. Sequenced sample: PBMCs. The sequence came from a woman aged 40-49 years with lung cancer. The CDR3 is CASRGQGDPDTQYF. CDR3 coding DNA: TGTGCCAGCAGGGGACAGGGTGATCCAGATACGCAGTATTTT.